This T cell receptor beta chain appears in the sequencing data of a study of blood T cell repertoires in COVID-19. The wider study: Italy, Spain and the United States were the sources of the convalescent and acute COVID-19 samples.

Participants came from roughly 24 US areas, aged about 18 to 90 years. Participant-given clinical history determined each cohort assignment. As handled by the study authors: By means of reference gene primer amplification, nucleated cell counts were estimated. Sequencing was performed with immunoSEQ multiplex PCR; in TCRdb, only in-frame clones are kept and a portion is missing. Clone size and V and J calls were adopted from that table, with D and trimming inferred from the DNA. The table lists some 250,000 clones, roughly nine tenths of them singletons. The germline V gene has CDR1 SGHAT and CDR2 FQNNGV. V was clipped by 2 bases and J by 1 base, with 20 bases between them. The CDR3 spans 19 residues. This clone was observed a single time.

Sequenced input: PBMCs or T cells enriched from blood (not recorded which). The chain joins TRBV11-2 to TRBJ2-2, with unresolved D. This receptor was taken from a human donor in a cohort exposed to, infected with or recovered from COVID-19 (not recorded which). The donor label of this sample is uncertain. This chain's CDR3 is CASSLTTTGRRRNTGELFF. CDR3 in DNA: TGTGCCAGCAGCTTAACAACTACGGGTAGGCGAAGGAACACCGGGGAGCTGTTTTTT.